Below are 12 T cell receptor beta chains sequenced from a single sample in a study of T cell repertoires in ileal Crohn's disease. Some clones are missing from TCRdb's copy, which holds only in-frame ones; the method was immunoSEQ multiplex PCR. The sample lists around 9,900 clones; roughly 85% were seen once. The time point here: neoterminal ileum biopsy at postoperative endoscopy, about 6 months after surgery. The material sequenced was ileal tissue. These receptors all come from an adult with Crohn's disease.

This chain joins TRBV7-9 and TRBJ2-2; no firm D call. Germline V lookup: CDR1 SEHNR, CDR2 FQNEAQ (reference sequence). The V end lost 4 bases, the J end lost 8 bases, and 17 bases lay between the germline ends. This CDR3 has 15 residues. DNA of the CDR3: TGTGCCAGCAGCTCACTGGCTAGATTTATAGGGGAGCTGTTTTTT. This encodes CASSSLARFIGELFF.

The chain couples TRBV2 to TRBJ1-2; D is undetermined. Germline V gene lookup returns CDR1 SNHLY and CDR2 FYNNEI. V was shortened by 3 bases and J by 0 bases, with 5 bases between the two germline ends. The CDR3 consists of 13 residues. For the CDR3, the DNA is TGTGCCAGCAGTGACCAGACTAACTATGGCTACACCTTC. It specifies CASSDQTNYGYTF.

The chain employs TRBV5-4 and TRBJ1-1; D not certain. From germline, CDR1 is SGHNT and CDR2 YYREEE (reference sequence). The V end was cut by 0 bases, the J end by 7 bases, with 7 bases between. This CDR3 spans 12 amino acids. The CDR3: CASSLGLGEAFF. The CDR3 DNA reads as TGTGCCAGCAGCTTGGGACTAGGTGAAGCTTTCTTT.

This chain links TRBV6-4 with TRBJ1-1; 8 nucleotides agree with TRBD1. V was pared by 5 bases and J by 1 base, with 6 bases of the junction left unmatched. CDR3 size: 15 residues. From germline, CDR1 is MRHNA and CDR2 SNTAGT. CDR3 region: CASSPGGEGNTEAFF. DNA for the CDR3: TGTGCCAGCAGTCCAGGGGGCGAGGGGAACACTGAAGCTTTCTTT.

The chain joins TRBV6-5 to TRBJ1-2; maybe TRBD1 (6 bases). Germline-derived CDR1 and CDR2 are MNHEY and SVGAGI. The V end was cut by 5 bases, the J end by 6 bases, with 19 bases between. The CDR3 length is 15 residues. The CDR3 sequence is CASSVAGRGRDGYTF. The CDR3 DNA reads TGTGCCAGCAGTGTCGCGGGCAGGGGAAGGGATGGCTACACCTTC.

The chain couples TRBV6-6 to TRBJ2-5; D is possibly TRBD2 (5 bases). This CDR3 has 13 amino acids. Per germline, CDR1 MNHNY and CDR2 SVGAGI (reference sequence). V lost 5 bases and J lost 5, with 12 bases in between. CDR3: CASSRGPWETQYF. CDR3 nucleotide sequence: TGTGCCAGCAGTCGGGGTCCGTGGGAGACCCAGTACTTC.

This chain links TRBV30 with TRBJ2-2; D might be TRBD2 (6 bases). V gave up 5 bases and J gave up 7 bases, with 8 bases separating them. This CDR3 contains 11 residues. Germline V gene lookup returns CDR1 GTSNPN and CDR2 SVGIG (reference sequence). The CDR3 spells CAWGGVGELFF. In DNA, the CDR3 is TGTGCCTGGGGAGGGGTCGGGGAGCTGTTTTTT.

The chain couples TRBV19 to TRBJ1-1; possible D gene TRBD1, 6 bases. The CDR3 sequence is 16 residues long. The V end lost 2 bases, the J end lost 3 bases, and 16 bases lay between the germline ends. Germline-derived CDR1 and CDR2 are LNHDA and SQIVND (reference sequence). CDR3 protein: CASSIWGGLVDTEAFF. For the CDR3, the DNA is TGTGCCAGTAGTATATGGGGGGGGCTGGTTGACACTGAAGCTTTCTTT.

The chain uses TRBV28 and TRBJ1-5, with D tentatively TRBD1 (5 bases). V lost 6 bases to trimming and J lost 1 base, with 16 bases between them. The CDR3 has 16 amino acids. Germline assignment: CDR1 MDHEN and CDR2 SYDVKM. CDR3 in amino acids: CASRASGVGSNQPQHF. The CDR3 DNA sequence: TGTGCCAGCAGGGCGTCGGGGGTCGGGAGCAATCAGCCCCAGCATTTT.

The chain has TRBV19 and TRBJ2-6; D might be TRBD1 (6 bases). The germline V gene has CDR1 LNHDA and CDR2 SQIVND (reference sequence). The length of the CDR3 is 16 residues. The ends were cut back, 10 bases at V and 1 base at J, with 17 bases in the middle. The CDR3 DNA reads TGTGCCAACCCCCCAGACAGGTCTTCTGGGGCCAACGTCCTGACTTTC. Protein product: CANPPDRSSGANVLTF.

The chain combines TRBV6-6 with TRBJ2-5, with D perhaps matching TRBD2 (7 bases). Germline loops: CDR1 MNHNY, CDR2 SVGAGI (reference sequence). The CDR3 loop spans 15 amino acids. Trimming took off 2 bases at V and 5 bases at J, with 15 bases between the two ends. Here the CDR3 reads CASSYRGASYETQYF. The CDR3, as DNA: TGTGCCAGCAGTTACCGGGGGGCGAGTTATGAGACCCAGTACTTC.

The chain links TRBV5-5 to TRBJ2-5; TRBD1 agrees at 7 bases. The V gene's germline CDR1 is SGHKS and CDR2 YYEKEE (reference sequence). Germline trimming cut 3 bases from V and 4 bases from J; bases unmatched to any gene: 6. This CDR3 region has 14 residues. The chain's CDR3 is CASSSGTVGETQYF. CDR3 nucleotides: TGTGCCAGCAGCTCGGGGACAGTCGGAGAGACCCAGTACTTC.